Sequencing of this TCR beta chain was carried out in a study of blood T cell repertoires in COVID-19. Whole-study context: COVID-19 samples, acute and convalescent, were from the United States, Italy and Spain.

Assay: immunoSEQ multiplex PCR; the TCRdb copy retains only in-frame clones and omits some. The data contain 90,000 to 120,000 clones, roughly 84% of them singletons. The sample holds one count of this clone. The length of the CDR3 is 14 residues. Trimming removed 0 bases from V and 8 bases from J, with 13 bases in between. The germline V gene encodes CDR1 MNHNS and CDR2 SASEGT. This TCR came from a human donor in a cohort sampled during active COVID-19. The chain recombines TRBV6-1 with TRBJ1-2; no firm D call. Input material: peripheral blood. The CDR3 DNA reads TGTGCCAGCAGTGAAGCATATCGTCTAGGAGGCTACACCTTC. Its protein product is CASSEAYRLGGYTF.